These 13 T cell receptor beta chains came from one sample sequenced in a study of human T cells and chemical hapten exposure. In TCRdb, the RACE reads were re-called with MiXCR into one record per CDR3 protein. The data contain around 31,000 distinct CDR3 sequences, 6.5% to 8.5% of them seen just once; the ten biggest clones take up about 9.8%. Time point here: healthy volunteer bleed at 2 weeks. Researchers extracted total RNA from unfractionated whole blood. Material: whole blood. Receptors originate from a human donor in good health. Some clones in this sample may be carry-over from other donors' samples.

This clonotype showed up many times. V usage is TRBV6-5 and J usage is TRBJ1-3; TRBD1 might be the D (5 bases). The CDR3 extends over 15 amino acids. CDR1 is MNHEY and CDR2 is SVGAGI in the germline V gene. V lost 6 bases, J lost 4 bases, and 16 bases lay in between. CDR3 sequence (DNA): TGTGCCAGCAGGGATGGCGGGGGAGGAGGAAACACCATATATTTT. Encoded protein: CASRDGGGGGNTIYF.

V usage is TRBV6-1 and J usage is TRBJ1-5; no definite D call. Germline CDR1 and CDR2: MNHNS and SASEGT. V shed 7 bases and J shed 0 bases, with 13 bases lying between them. The CDR3 loop spans 15 amino acids. Here the CDR3 DNA reads TGTGCCAGCATCCTCGAGGGATATAGCAATCAGCCCCAGCATTTT. Protein sequence: CASILEGYSNQPQHF.

This clonotype was detected ten times or more. The chain links TRBV20-1 to TRBJ1-2; TRBD1 agrees at 7 bases. The CDR3 has 14 amino acids. Per germline, CDR1 DFQATT and CDR2 SNEGSKA (reference sequence). The junction had 2 bases not matched to a gene; V was cut back by 1 base and J by 0 bases. Here the CDR3 reads CSARAGGANYGYTF. CDR3 DNA sequence: TGCAGTGCTAGAGCAGGGGGTGCTAACTATGGCTACACCTTC.

This clonotype was seen at least ten times. This sequence joins TRBV6-5 and TRBJ2-1, with 12 bases fitting TRBD2. The CDR3 is 15 amino acids. The trim removed 5 bases at V and 7 bases at J, leaving 6 bases unmatched. CDR1 is MNHEY, CDR2 SVGAGI, per germline. CDR3 sequence: CASSRWTSGVNEQFF. CDR3 coding DNA: TGTGCCAGCAGTCGTTGGACTAGCGGGGTTAATGAGCAGTTCTTC.

This clonotype has just a few counts. This chain joins TRBV9 and TRBJ1-2; 9 bases align to TRBD1. After removal of 4 bases from V and 9 bases from J, the junction contained 7 bases not matched to a gene. Germline values: CDR1 SGDLS, CDR2 YYNGEE. The CDR3 extends over 13 amino acids. CDR3 in DNA: TGTGCCAGCAGCCCAGGACAGGGGTTGAGCTACACCTTC. This codes for CASSPGQGLSYTF.

This clonotype was recorded a few times. V is TRBV18 and J is TRBJ2-5; 8 bases align to TRBD1. The CDR3 sequence is 16 residues long. The germline gives CDR1 KGHSH, CDR2 LQKENI. The V and J ends lost 2 bases and 0 bases, in that order; junction bases with no gene match: 5. CDR3: CASSPIRGRNQETQYF. CDR3 DNA: TGTGCCAGCTCACCAATCAGGGGGCGAAACCAAGAGACCCAGTACTTC.

The CDR3: CSASTDRELTEAFF. DNA of the CDR3: TGCAGTGCTAGTACAGACAGGGAGCTCACTGAAGCTTTCTTT. V is TRBV20-1 and J is TRBJ1-1; 7 bases match TRBD1. With V trimmed by 3 bases and J by 4 bases, 8 bases remained unmatched. Germline CDR1 and CDR2: DFQATT and SNEGSKA (reference sequence). The CDR3 is 14 residues long.

V and J are TRBV6-6 and TRBJ1-1; tentative D call: TRBD1 (6 bases). Trimming pared 2 bases from V and 4 bases from J, leaving 11 bases between. The CDR3 totals 14 residues. Germline V gene lookup returns CDR1 MNHNY and CDR2 SVGAGI (reference sequence). This CDR3 reads CASSYETGATEAFF. In DNA form, the CDR3 reads TGTGCCAGCAGTTACGAGACAGGAGCCACTGAAGCTTTCTTT.

The rearrangement links TRBV4-3 to TRBJ1-4; TRBD1 aligns across 7 bases. This CDR3 comprises 15 residues. V lost 0 bases, J lost 7 bases, and 5 bases stayed unmatched. Germline V gives CDR1 LGHNA, CDR2 YSLEER. This CDR3 reads CASSQDLTGFEKLFF. CDR3 bases: TGCGCCAGCAGCCAAGACTTGACAGGGTTTGAAAAACTGTTTTTT.

This clonotype occurred many times. The chain is built from TRBV18 and TRBJ2-3; D ambiguous. The length of the CDR3 is 13 residues. Between the trimmed V and J ends, which lost 2 bases and 0 bases, there was a span of 3 bases. CDR1 is KGHSH, CDR2 LQKENI, per germline. CDR3 amino acids: CASSPGSTDTQYF. CDR3 bases: TGTGCCAGCTCACCAGGGAGCACAGATACGCAGTATTTT.

This clonotype was counted ten times or more. This chain uses TRBV5-1 with TRBJ2-3; 8 nucleotides align to TRBD2. Germline V gene data show CDR1 as SGHRS and CDR2 as YFSETQ. CDR3 length: 15 residues. V was pared by 5 bases and J by 2 bases, with 7 bases of the junction left unmatched. This CDR3 is CASRGSGGATDTQYF. CDR3 DNA sequence: TGCGCCAGCAGAGGAAGCGGGGGAGCCACAGATACGCAGTATTTT. Combining the CDR3 with reference TRBV5-1 and TRBJ2-3 gives the whole variable domain KAGVTQTPRYLIKTRGQQVTLSCSPISGHRSVSWYQQTPGQGLQFLFEYFSETQRNKGNFPGRFSGRQFSNSRSEMNVSTLELGDSALYLCASRGSGGATDTQYFGPGTRLTVL.

This clonotype was detected many times. This chain uses TRBV5-1 with TRBJ2-5; 7 bases align to TRBD2. J was trimmed by 5 bases and V by 0 bases; bases with no gene match: 1. This CDR3 spans 13 amino acids. CDR1 SGHRS and CDR2 YFSETQ come from the germline V gene. The CDR3 here is CASSLVGGETQYF. The CDR3 bases are TGCGCCAGCAGCTTGGTGGGAGGGGAGACCCAGTACTTC.

This clonotype has a handful of counts. J is TRBJ2-3 and V is TRBV18; D not resolved. The CDR3 spans 15 residues. The V gene's germline CDR1 is KGHSH and CDR2 LQKENI. V lost 2 bases and J 3 bases, leaving 12 bases between the germline ends. This CDR3 reads CASSPILGGTDTQYF. CDR3 sequence (DNA): TGTGCCAGCTCACCAATCCTTGGCGGAACAGATACGCAGTATTTT.